A single sample gave rise to the 5 T cell receptor beta chains below, sequenced in a study of shared T cell receptors in the human thymus. Here immunoSEQ multiplex PCR was the method, and the copy in TCRdb shows in-frame clones only, minus some. The table shows hundreds of thousands of clones, with roughly 90% occurring only once. These data also featured in a second study, about human thymus T cells.

The sequenced sample consisted of thymocytes. The receptors stem from a boy in the first two years of life with a congenital heart defect.

The chain recombines TRBV28 with TRBJ2-3; tentatively, D is TRBD2 (5 bases). CDR1 and CDR2 (germline): MDHEN, SYDVKM. V lost 4 bases to trimming and J lost 0 bases, with 11 bases between them. CDR3 length: 15 residues. The CDR3 sequence is CASSSGWGSTDTQYF. The CDR3 region has the DNA TGTGCCAGCAGTTCGGGGTGGGGTAGCACAGATACGCAGTATTTT.

The V gene is TRBV30, the J gene TRBJ1-2; D unclear. Germline V CDR1 and CDR2: GTSNPN, SVGIG (reference sequence). This CDR3 is 13 amino acids long. V lost 0 bases, J lost 7 bases, and 12 bases lay in between. CDR3 region: CAWSVIVTGGYTF. The CDR3 DNA reads as TGTGCCTGGAGTGTGATCGTTACGGGTGGCTACACCTTC.

The rearrangement links TRBV6-6 to TRBJ1-5, with D possibly matching TRBD1 (6 bases). The CDR3 has 15 residues. V lost 5 bases and J lost 5, with 16 bases in between. Looked up from germline, CDR1 is MNHNY and CDR2 is SVGAGI (reference sequence). The CDR3 reads CASSPRHRDYQPQHF. CDR3 in DNA: TGTGCCAGCAGTCCCAGACACAGGGATTATCAGCCCCAGCATTTT.

The chain carries TRBV18 and TRBJ2-7; 10 bases are shared with TRBD1. CDR3 size: 16 residues. From germline, CDR1 is KGHSH and CDR2 LQKENI. Trimming cost V 5 bases and J 0 bases; bases outside gene matches: 7. CDR3 amino acids: CASSGNGQGVSYEQYF. In nucleotides, the CDR3 is TGTGCCAGCTCAGGTAACGGACAGGGGGTCTCCTACGAGCAGTACTTC.

This chain uses TRBV4-3 with TRBJ2-5; 7 bases are a match to TRBD1. The CDR3 extends over 13 amino acids. CDR1 is LGHNA, CDR2 YSLEER, per germline. After removal of 4 bases from V and 3 bases from J, the junction contained 2 bases not matched to a gene. The CDR3 sequence is CASSPTGEETQYF. DNA for the CDR3: TGCGCCAGCAGCCCCACAGGGGAAGAGACCCAGTACTTC.